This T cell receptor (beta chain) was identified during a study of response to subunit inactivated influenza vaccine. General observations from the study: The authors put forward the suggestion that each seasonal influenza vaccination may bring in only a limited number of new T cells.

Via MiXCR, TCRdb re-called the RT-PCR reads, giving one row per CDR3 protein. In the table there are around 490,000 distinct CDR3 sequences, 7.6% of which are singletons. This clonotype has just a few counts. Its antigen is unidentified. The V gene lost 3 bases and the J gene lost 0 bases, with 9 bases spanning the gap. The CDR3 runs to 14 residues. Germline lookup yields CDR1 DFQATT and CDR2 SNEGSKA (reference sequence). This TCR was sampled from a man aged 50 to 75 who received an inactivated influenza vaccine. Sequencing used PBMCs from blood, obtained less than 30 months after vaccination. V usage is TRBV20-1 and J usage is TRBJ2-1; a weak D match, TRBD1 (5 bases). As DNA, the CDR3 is TGCAGTGCTAGGGGGCGCATCTCCTACAATGAGCAGTTCTTC. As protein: CSARGRISYNEQFF.